This T cell receptor beta chain was documented in a study of T cells in Graves' hyperthyroidism and ophthalmopathy. Study-level background: Blood was drawn when the patient was first diagnosed and still untreated. The study's findings and limits: Most clonotypes expanded in the thyroid (above 0.001) were also present in blood.

Lactation, pregnancy, other autoimmune disease or uncontrolled infection led to exclusion of patients. Clinical symptoms, serum thyroxine, TRAb, thyroid ultrasound and orbital computed tomography informed diagnoses. This CDR3 spans 14 amino acids. Germline CDR1 SNHLY, CDR2 FYNNEI. The V and J ends lost 2 bases and 4 bases respectively, with 12 bases between them. In its sample, this clonotype was seen many times. Its antigen is not known. Template material for amplifying TCR beta CDR3 regions consisted of RNA transcripts. The TCR CDR3 first-round RT-PCR relied on the HTBI primer set. Each CDR3 protein is one row after TCRdb ran MiXCR on the multiplex PCR reads. The table records some 490,000 distinct CDR3 sequences, 15% to 20% of them present only once.

Sequenced input: blood. This receptor was taken from a young woman with Graves' ophthalmopathy. The rearrangement links TRBV2 to TRBJ2-7; D unclear. CDR3 in DNA: TGTGCCAGCAGTGAAACTTTAGGCGTATACGAGCAGTACTTC. Translating it yields CASSETLGVYEQYF.